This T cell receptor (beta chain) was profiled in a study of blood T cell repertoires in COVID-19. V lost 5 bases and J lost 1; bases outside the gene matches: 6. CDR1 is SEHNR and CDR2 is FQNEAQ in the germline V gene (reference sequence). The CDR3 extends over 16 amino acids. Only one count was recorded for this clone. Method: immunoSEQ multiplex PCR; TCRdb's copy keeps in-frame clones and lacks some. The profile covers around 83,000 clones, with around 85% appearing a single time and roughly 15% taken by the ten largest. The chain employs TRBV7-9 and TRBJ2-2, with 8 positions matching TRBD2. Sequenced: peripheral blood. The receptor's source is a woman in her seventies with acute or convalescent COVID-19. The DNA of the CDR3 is TGTGCCAGCAGCGTCTTGGCGGGAGGGAACACCGGGGAGCTGTTTTTT. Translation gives CASSVLAGGNTGELFF. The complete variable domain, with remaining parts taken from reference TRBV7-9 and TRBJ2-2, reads DTGVSQNPRHKITKRGQNVTFRCDPISEHNRLYWYRQTLGQGPEFLTYFQNEAQLEKSRLLSDRFSAERPKGSFSTLEIQRTEQGDSAMYLCASSVLAGGNTGELFFGEGSRLTVL.